This is a list of T cell receptor beta chains from one sample in a study of vaccination effects on CD4 cells after COVID-19. The repertoire was sequenced with immunoSEQ multiplex PCR; TCRdb's copy has only in-frame clones and lacks some. Here the sample spans tens of thousands of clones, approximately 77% being singletons. Their specific antigens are unknown. The input for sequencing was CD4+ T cells from PBMCs cultured without peptide, taken before COVID-19 vaccination. These receptors all stem from a human donor who received a COVID-19 vaccine. The CDR3 runs from the conserved cysteine through the conserved F or W. The D gene is left open where the match is weak. Clone size is not always given. Where it is, it says once, few, many or a class for expanded clones.

clone size	D gene	V gene	J gene	CDR3 protein	CDR3 DNA
-	-	TRBV11-1	TRBJ2-3	CASSLSRADTQYF	TGTGCCAGCAGCCTAAGTCGGGCAGATACGCAGTATTTT
-	TRBD1	TRBV5-5	TRBJ2-3	CASSVPGTGSTDTQYF	TGTGCCAGCAGCGTCCCCGGGACAGGGAGCACAGATACGCAGTATTTT
-	-	TRBV5-6	TRBJ1-2	CASSFRPTNYGYTF	TGTGCCAGCAGCTTCAGACCTACTAACTATGGCTACACCTTC
-	-	TRBV9	TRBJ1-1	CASQGMRDTEAFF	TGTGCCAGCCAGGGGATGAGGGACACTGAAGCTTTCTTT
-	-	TRBV27	TRBJ1-6	CASSFSPFEGRSPLHF	TGTGCCAGCAGCTTTTCCCCATTCGAGGGGCGATCACCCCTCCACTTT
-	-	TRBV5-4	TRBJ1-6	CASSPDGGNNSPLHF	TGTGCCAGCAGCCCGGACGGGGGAAATAATTCACCCCTCCACTTT
once	-	TRBV24-1	TRBJ2-1	CATSDYRAAYNEQFF	TGTGCCACCAGTGATTATCGGGCAGCCTACAATGAGCAGTTCTTC
-	TRBD1	TRBV29-1	TRBJ2-3	CSVGDRDSGYTQYF	TGCAGCGTTGGGGACAGGGATTCGGGGTATACGCAGTATTTT
few	TRBD1	TRBV2	TRBJ1-2	CASSEDWTGNGYTF	TGTGCCAGCAGTGAAGATTGGACAGGGAATGGCTACACCTTC
-	TRBD1	TRBV5-1	TRBJ2-3	CASSLTGASTDTQYF	TGCGCCAGCAGCTTGACAGGGGCGAGCACAGATACGCAGTATTTT
-	-	TRBV24-1	TRBJ1-6	CATSDRASNSPLHF	TGTGCCACCAGTGACAGGGCCAGCAATTCACCCCTCCACTTT
-	-	TRBV19	TRBJ1-1	CASSISRRAFTEAFF	TGTGCCAGTAGTATCTCCAGGAGGGCATTCACTGAAGCTTTCTTT
-	-	TRBV6-4	TRBJ1-2	CASSDSGVYGYTF	TGTGCCAGCAGTGACTCCGGGGTCTATGGCTACACCTTC
-	-	TRBV19	TRBJ2-1	CASSTRDNYNEQFF	TGTGCCAGTAGTACTCGGGACAACTACAATGAGCAGTTCTTC
-	TRBD1	TRBV6-2/TRBV6-3	TRBJ1-1	CASSPIQGATEAFF	TGTGCCAGCAGTCCAATCCAGGGGGCGACAGAAGCTTTCTTT
few	-	TRBV2	TRBJ1-1	CASRMPGTNTEAFF	TGTGCCAGCAGAATGCCGGGGACGAACACTGAAGCTTTCTTT
-	-	TRBV7-8	TRBJ1-4	CASSLVRQSNEKLFF	TGTGCCAGCAGCTTAGTTAGACAGTCTAATGAAAAACTGTTTTTT
-	-	TRBV29-1	TRBJ1-4	CSVEWAGEPNEKLFF	TGCAGCGTTGAATGGGCAGGGGAACCTAATGAAAAACTGTTTTTT
-	TRBD1	TRBV10-1	TRBJ1-2	CASSPGGTGLGYTF	TGCGCCAGCAGTCCGGGTGGGACAGGTCTTGGCTACACCTTC
-	-	TRBV27	TRBJ2-3	CASSMTGPPDTQYF	TGTGCCAGCAGTATGACAGGTCCCCCAGATACGCAGTATTTT
-	-	TRBV10-1	TRBJ2-2	CASSRGVTYTGELFF	TGCGCCAGCAGTCGGGGCGTAACGTACACCGGGGAGCTGTTTTTT
few	-	TRBV6-5	TRBJ2-1	CASSYDRQQYNEQFF	TGTGCCAGCAGTTACGACCGTCAACAGTACAATGAGCAGTTCTTC
once	-	TRBV25-1	TRBJ2-1	CASRDSYNEQFF	TGTGCCAGCAGGGACTCCTACAATGAGCAGTTCTTC
few	-	TRBV9	TRBJ2-1	CASSPKGGRTYNEQFF	TGTGCCAGCAGCCCTAAGGGGGGACGTACCTACAATGAGCAGTTCTTC
-	TRBD1	TRBV9	TRBJ1-3	CASSVDRGNGNTIYF	TGTGCCAGCAGCGTAGACAGGGGAAATGGAAACACCATATATTTT
-	-	TRBV3-1/TRBV3-2	TRBJ1-5	CASSQEARDYSNQPQHF	TGTGCCAGCAGCCAAGAGGCCAGGGACTATAGCAATCAGCCCCAGCATTTT
-	-	TRBV7-2	TRBJ2-1	CASSTQQGGGPFF	TGTGCCAGCAGCACCCAACAAGGGGGAGGTCCGTTCTTC
-	-	TRBV7-2	TRBJ1-6	CASSSAPRSNSPLHF	TGTGCCAGCAGCTCCGCCCCACGAAGCAATTCACCCCTCCACTTT
-	-	TRBV19	TRBJ2-4	CASSMEGLSKNIQYF	TGTGCCAGTAGTATGGAGGGCCTCAGCAAAAACATTCAGTACTTC
-	TRBD2	TRBV28	TRBJ2-1	CASRTGGSYNEQFF	TGTGCCAGCCGTACGGGGGGCTCCTACAATGAGCAGTTCTTC
-	-	TRBV2	TRBJ2-4	CASNSQGVGNIQYF	TGTGCCAGCAACTCACAGGGAGTTGGAAACATTCAGTACTTC
-	TRBD1	TRBV24-1	TRBJ2-1	CATSDRDRVWKYNEQFF	TGTGCCACCAGTGATAGAGACAGGGTTTGGAAGTACAATGAGCAGTTCTTC
-	-	TRBV7-9	TRBJ2-6	CASTPGDGANVLTF	TGTGCCAGCACCCCAGGGGATGGGGCCAACGTCCTGACTTTC
-	TRBD1	TRBV7-2	TRBJ2-5	CATGEGAGETQYF	TGTGCCACCGGAGAGGGGGCCGGGGAGACCCAGTACTTC
-	-	TRBV2	TRBJ2-3	CASGEGRTGPADTQYF	TGTGCCAGCGGGGAGGGGAGGACAGGCCCGGCGGATACGCAGTATTTT
-	TRBD1	TRBV2	TRBJ1-6	CASSAQTGDNSPLHF	TGTGCCAGCAGTGCCCAGACAGGGGATAATTCACCCCTCCACTTT
once	-	TRBV25-1	TRBJ2-5	CASRAGTAQETQYF	TGTGCCAGCAGAGCCGGGACGGCCCAAGAGACCCAGTACTTC
-	TRBD2	TRBV7-2	TRBJ2-1	CASSLAGLAPNEQFF	TGTGCCAGCAGCTTAGCGGGACTAGCGCCCAATGAGCAGTTCTTC
-	TRBD1	TRBV7-3	TRBJ2-1	CASSLRTGSYNEQFF	TGTGCCAGCAGCCTTCGGACAGGGAGCTACAATGAGCAGTTCTTC
-	TRBD1	TRBV5-1	TRBJ1-5	CASSLQGDQPQHF	TGCGCCAGCAGCTTACAGGGGGATCAGCCCCAGCATTTT